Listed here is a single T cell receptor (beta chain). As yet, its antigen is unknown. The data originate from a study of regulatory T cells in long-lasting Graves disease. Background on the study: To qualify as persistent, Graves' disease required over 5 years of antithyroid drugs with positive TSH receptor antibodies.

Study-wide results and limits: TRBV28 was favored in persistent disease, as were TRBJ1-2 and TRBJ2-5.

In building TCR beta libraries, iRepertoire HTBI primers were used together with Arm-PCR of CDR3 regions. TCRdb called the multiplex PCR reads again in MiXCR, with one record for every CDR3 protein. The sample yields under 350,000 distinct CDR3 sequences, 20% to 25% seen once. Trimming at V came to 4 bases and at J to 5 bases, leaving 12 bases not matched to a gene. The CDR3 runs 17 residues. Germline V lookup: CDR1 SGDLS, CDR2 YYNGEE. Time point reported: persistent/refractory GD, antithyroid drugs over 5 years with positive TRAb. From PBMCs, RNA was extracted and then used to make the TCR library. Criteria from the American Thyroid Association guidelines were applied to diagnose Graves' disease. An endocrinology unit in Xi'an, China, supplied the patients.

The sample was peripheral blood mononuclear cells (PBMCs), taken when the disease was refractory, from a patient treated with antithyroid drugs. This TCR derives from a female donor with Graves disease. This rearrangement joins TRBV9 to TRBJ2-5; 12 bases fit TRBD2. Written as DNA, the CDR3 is TGTGCCAGCAGCTTAAGTCGACTAGCGGGAGCGGGGGAGACCCAGTACTTC. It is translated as CASSLSRLAGAGETQYF.